One sample yielded the 3 T cell receptor beta chains listed below, sequenced in a study of cytomegalovirus exposure and HLA in healthy donors (dated by TCRdb to about 2017). The protocol used for the library was the immunoSEQ multiplex PCR assay. A mixture of 60 forward primers for TCR Vbeta segments and 13 reverse primers for TCR Jbeta segments was used in the multiplex PCR. Here the immuneACCESS table is served through TCRdb, limited to in-frame sequences with V and J called. Missing clones are a known gap in these copies; in checked studies unresolved V genes cover under half, and the rest lacks a known reason. This sample comprises some 54,000 clones, approximately 80% of them detected only once. The top ten clones comprise approximately 6% of the sample. Sequenced: PBMCs. The receptor set was obtained from a male donor in good health and CMV-seronegative.

This chain connects TRBV7-2 to TRBJ2-7; D is unresolved. The V end was cut by 3 bases, the J end by 7 bases, with 7 bases between. Germline loops: CDR1 SGHTA, CDR2 FQGNSA. CDR3 length: 11 amino acids. CDR3 in DNA: TGTGCCAGCAGCTTCGAGTGGGAGCAGTACTTC. It codes for CASSFEWEQYF.

This clone has more than one count but fewer than ten. This chain links TRBV7-2 with TRBJ2-5; 8 positions agree with TRBD2. The germline V gene has CDR1 SGHTA and CDR2 FQGNSA. This CDR3 is built from 15 residues. The ends lost 2 bases at V and 0 bases at J; junction bases unmatched: 2. CDR3 in DNA: TGTGCCAGCAGCTTACTGCGGGGGGACCAAGAGACCCAGTACTTC. Its protein product is CASSLLRGDQETQYF.

This clone was observed a few times. CDR3 in amino acids: CASSNTGTQPQHF. The CDR3 coding sequence is TGTGCCAGCAGTAACACAGGGACGCAGCCCCAGCATTTT. The chain uses TRBV6-6 and TRBJ1-5; perhaps TRBD1 as D (6 bases). The germline CDR1 and CDR2 sequences are MNHNY and SVGAGI (reference sequence). The CDR3 runs 13 residues. V dropped 5 bases and J dropped 7 bases, with 12 bases sitting between them.